The sample holds a few counts of the clone carrying this T cell receptor beta chain. Its target is not known. Expressed TCRB transcripts were sequenced, since all the RNA that had been isolated was reverse transcribed. Produced via immunoSEQ multiplex PCR; TCRdb's table is partial and in-frame only. This table has under 900,000 clones, roughly a sixth appearing once. Trimming took off 3 bases at V and 2 bases at J, with 11 bases between the two ends. There are 14 residues in the CDR3. In germline, CDR1 is ENHRY, CDR2 SYGVKD. A single heparinised blood sample, averaging about 120 mL, was obtained per donor. Purity (above 98%) was reached by all sorted populations. These data come from a study of beta chain features in type 1 diabetes. The study, taken as a whole, reports: Possibly, sequencing cDNA over-represented cells that had high TCR expression levels. No resolution was reached here on whether HLA type influences TCRB rearrangement.

The sequence was collected from a woman aged 18-29 years in good health. The chain has TRBV10-3 and TRBJ2-7, with D possibly being TRBD2 (5 bases). Sequencing was carried out using naive CD4+ T cells from blood. The CDR3 bases are TGTGCCATCAGTGACCGGGATCCCCCCTACGAGCAGTACTTC. It is translated as CAISDRDPPYEQYF.